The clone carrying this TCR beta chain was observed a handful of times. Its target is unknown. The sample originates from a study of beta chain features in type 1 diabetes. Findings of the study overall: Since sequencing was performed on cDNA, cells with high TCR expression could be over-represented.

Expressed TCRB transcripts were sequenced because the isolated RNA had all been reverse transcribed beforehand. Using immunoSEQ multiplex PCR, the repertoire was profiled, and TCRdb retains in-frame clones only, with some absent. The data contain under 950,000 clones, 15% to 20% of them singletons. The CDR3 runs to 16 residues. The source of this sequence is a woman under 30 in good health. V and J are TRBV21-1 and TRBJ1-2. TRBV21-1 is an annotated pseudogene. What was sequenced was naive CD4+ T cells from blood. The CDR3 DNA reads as TGTGCCAGCAGCTTGGGAAGAACGGCGGATAACTATGGCTACACCTTC. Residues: CASSLGRTADNYGYTF.